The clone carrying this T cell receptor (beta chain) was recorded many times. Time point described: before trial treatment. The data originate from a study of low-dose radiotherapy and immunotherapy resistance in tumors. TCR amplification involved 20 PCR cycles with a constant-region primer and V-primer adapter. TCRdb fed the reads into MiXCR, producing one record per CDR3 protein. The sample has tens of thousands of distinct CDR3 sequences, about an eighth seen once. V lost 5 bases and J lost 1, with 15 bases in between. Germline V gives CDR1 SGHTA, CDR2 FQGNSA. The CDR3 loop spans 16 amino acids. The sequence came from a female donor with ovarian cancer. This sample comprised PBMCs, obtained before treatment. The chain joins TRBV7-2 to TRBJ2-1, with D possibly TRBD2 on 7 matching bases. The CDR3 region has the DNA TGTGCCAGCAGCCGGGGGGCGGGGGAATCCTACAATGAGCAGTTCTTC. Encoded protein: CASSRGAGESYNEQFF.